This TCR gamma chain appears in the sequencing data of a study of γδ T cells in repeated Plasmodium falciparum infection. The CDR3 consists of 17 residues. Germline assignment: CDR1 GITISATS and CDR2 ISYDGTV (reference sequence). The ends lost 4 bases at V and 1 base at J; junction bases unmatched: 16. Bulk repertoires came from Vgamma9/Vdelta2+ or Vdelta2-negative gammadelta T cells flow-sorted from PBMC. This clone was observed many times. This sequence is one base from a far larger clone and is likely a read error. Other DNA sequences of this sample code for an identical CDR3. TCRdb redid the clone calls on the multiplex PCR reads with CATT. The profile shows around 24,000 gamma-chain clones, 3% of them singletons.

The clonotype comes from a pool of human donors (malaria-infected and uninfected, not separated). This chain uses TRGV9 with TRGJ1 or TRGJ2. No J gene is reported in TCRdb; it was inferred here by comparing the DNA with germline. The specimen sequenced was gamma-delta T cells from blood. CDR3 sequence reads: CALWDQPNYTNYYKKLF. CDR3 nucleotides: TGTGCCTTGTGGGACCAACCGAACTACACAAATTATTATAAGAAACTCTTT.